This T cell receptor beta chain was obtained from a study of T cell repertoires in cytomegalovirus infection. TCRdb called the reads again in MiXCR, with one record for every CDR3 protein. The table includes fewer than 250,000 distinct CDR3 sequences, approximately 22% detected once. This clonotype was detected a few times. Losses at the gene ends were 7 bases for V and 4 bases for J; bases not matched to a gene: 11. The CDR3 is 16 residues long. Germline V gene data show CDR1 as MNHEY and CDR2 as SVGAGI. What was sequenced was CD8+ T cells from PBMCs. This TCR derives from a human donor in good health (CMV status not recorded). Some clones in this sample may be carry-over from other donors' samples. This chain links TRBV6-5 with TRBJ1-2, with 11 bases that match TRBD1. The CDR3 sequence: CASTPEGQGAFYGYTF. The CDR3 DNA reads TGTGCCAGCACCCCCGAAGGACAGGGGGCGTTCTATGGCTACACCTTC.